The source of this TCR beta chain is a study of blood T cell repertoires in COVID-19. Looking at the study overall: Samples of COVID-19 (acute and convalescent) were obtained from the United States, Italy and Spain. T cells, B-cell-depleted T cells, or PBMCs provided the cDNA or gDNA that served as material.

Authors' data handling: By means of reference gene primer amplification, nucleated cell counts were estimated. Assay used: immunoSEQ multiplex PCR; TCRdb lists only in-frame clones, some missing. V and J calls and clone size are given by that table; D and trimming were obtained from the DNA. The table includes tens of thousands of clones, about 80% detected once. The CDR3 is 12 amino acids. Germline values: CDR1 MDHEN, CDR2 SYDVKM. Trimming removed 4 bases from V and 8 bases from J, with 11 bases in between. The specimen sequenced was peripheral blood. The clonotype comes from a human donor in a cohort sampled during active COVID-19. The chain employs TRBV28 and TRBJ1-1; tentative D call: TRBD1 (5 bases). In DNA form, the CDR3 reads TGTGCCAGCAGTTCCGGACAATTCGAAGCTTTCTTT. Amino acid sequence: CASSSGQFEAFF. The variable domain in full, completed from reference TRBV28 and TRBJ1-1, reads DVKVTQSSRYLVKRTGEKVFLECVQDMDHENMFWYRQDPGLGLRLIYFSYDVKMKEKGDIPEGYSVSREKKERFSLILESASTNQTSMYLCASSSGQFEAFFGQGTRLTVV.